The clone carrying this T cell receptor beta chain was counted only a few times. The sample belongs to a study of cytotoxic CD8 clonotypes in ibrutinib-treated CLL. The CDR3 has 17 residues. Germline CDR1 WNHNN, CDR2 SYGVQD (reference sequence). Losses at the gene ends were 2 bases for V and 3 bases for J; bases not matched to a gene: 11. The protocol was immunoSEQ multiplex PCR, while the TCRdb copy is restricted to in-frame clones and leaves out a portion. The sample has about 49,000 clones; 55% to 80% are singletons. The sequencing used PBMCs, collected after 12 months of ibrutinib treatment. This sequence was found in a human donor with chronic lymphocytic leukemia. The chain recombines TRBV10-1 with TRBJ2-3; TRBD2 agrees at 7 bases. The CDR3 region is CASSETIYDGGTDTQYF. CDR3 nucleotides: TGCGCCAGCAGTGAGACGATCTACGACGGGGGGACAGATACGCAGTATTTT.